This passage covers 23 T cell receptor beta chains from one sample sequenced in a study of neurological immune-mediated disorders. A single record per CDR3 protein comes from TCRdb applying MiXCR to the 5' RACE reads. Among about 95,000 distinct CDR3 sequences, roughly 4% were seen once, and the ten largest hold around 6%. The sequenced sample consisted of PBMCs. These receptors were collected from a woman in her late teens or twenties with multiple sclerosis.

This clonotype was observed at least ten times. For the CDR3, the DNA is TGTGCCAGCAGTTCTCTATCGACCGGGAGCAATCAGCCCCAGCATTTT. It translates to CASSSLSTGSNQPQHF. This rearrangement joins TRBV6-5 to TRBJ1-5; D is undetermined. The CDR3 runs 16 residues. V was trimmed by 4 bases and J by 1 base, leaving 14 bases between them. Per the germline V gene, CDR1 is MNHEY and CDR2 is SVGAGI.

Only a few counts were recorded for this clonotype. V usage is TRBV6-2 or TRBV6-3 and J usage is TRBJ2-1; D gene ambiguous. Trimming took 4 bases from V and 6 from J, leaving 4 bases between them. CDR3 length equals 11 residues. Germline values: CDR1 MNHEY, CDR2 SVGEGT. The CDR3 sequence: CASSFVNEQFF. The DNA for the CDR3 is TGTGCCAGCAGTTTCGTCAATGAGCAGTTCTTC.

This clonotype was seen at least ten times. The V call is TRBV24-1, the J call TRBJ2-5, with D hard to call. This CDR3 is 15 amino acids long. Deletions cut 4 bases from V and 5 bases from J, with 16 bases between. Germline V lookup: CDR1 KGHDR, CDR2 SFDVKD. For the CDR3, the DNA is TGTGCCACCAGTGACTTGAACGCCAGGTCGGAGACCCAGTACTTC. It codes for CATSDLNARSETQYF.

The gene calls are TRBV5-1 and TRBJ1-2; 7 bases are shared with TRBD1. Trimming at V came to 0 bases and at J to 8 bases, leaving 4 bases not matched to a gene. This CDR3 has 13 amino acids. Per the germline V gene, CDR1 is SGHRS and CDR2 is YFSETQ. The CDR3 is CASSLEGAEGYTF. Here the CDR3 DNA reads TGCGCCAGCAGCTTGGAGGGGGCGGAAGGCTACACCTTC.

At least ten counts were recorded for this clonotype. The chain recombines TRBV28 with TRBJ2-5; possibly TRBD1 or TRBD2 for D (6 bases each). The V end was cut by 3 bases, the J end by 5 bases, with 16 bases between. Looked up from germline, CDR1 is MDHEN and CDR2 is SYDVKM. The CDR3 extends over 15 amino acids. Written as DNA, the CDR3 is TGTGCCAGCAGTTTGGGGGGCCTTTTGAGGGAGACCCAGTACTTC. It is translated as CASSLGGLLRETQYF.

This clonotype was detected many times. The rearrangement joins TRBV6-5 to TRBJ2-2, with 9 nucleotides matching TRBD1. V lost 5 bases and J lost 5; bases outside the gene matches: 6. The CDR3 has 15 amino acids. Germline-derived CDR1 and CDR2 are MNHEY and SVGAGI. Here the CDR3 reads CASSLQGAPTGELFF. The CDR3 DNA sequence: TGTGCCAGCAGTCTACAGGGGGCGCCGACCGGGGAGCTGTTTTTT.

The chain recombines TRBV11-2 with TRBJ1-4, with D unresolved. CDR1 and CDR2 from the germline V gene are SGHAT and FQNNGV. This CDR3 is 14 amino acids long. Deletions cut 4 bases from V and 8 bases from J, with 14 bases between. The CDR3 nucleotides read TGTGCCAGCAGCTACAGCGGGCGCGTCGAAAAACTGTTTTTT. It yields the protein CASSYSGRVEKLFF.

This clonotype was seen ten or more times. The chain has TRBV14 and TRBJ2-7; D gene uncertain. Germline V CDR1 and CDR2: SGHDN, FVKESK. V lost 0 bases, J lost 2 bases, and 11 bases lay in between. The CDR3 loop spans 15 amino acids. CDR3 protein: CASSQEASPTYEQYF. The CDR3 DNA reads as TGTGCCAGCAGCCAAGAGGCCAGTCCCACCTACGAGCAGTACTTC.

This clonotype was seen ten or more times. The chain carries TRBV30 and TRBJ2-3, with 7 bases lining up with TRBD2. The V segment lost 5 bases and the J segment 8 bases; nucleotides outside the gene matches: 4. This CDR3 has 11 amino acids. The germline V gene encodes CDR1 GTSNPN and CDR2 SVGIG (reference sequence). As DNA, the CDR3 is TGTGCCTGGGCCGGCGGGGGTACGCAGTATTTT. Translation: CAWAGGGTQYF.

As to this clonotype: This sequence may be a read error, since a much larger clone differs from it by one base. The genes are TRBV4-1 and TRBJ2-5; a possible D gene is TRBD1 (6 bases). The CDR3 runs to 14 residues. Germline V gives CDR1 MGHRA, CDR2 YSYEKL. This CDR3 is CASSQETGRENQYF. The DNA of the CDR3 is TGCGCCAGCAGCCAAGAAACAGGGAGAGAGAACCAGTACTTC.

This clonotype was recorded many times. The chain is built from TRBV5-1 and TRBJ1-1; a possible D gene is TRBD1 (5 bases). CDR1 is SGHRS and CDR2 is YFSETQ in the germline V gene. The CDR3 contains 12 residues. Trimming removed 7 bases at V and 4 bases at J, with 11 bases between. Written as DNA, the CDR3 is TGCGCCAGCGACGCTCAGGGCACTGAAGCTTTCTTT. Translation: CASDAQGTEAFF.

This clonotype was recorded many times. The chain uses TRBV7-2 and TRBJ2-7; D not resolved. Trimming took 3 bases from V and 5 from J, leaving 17 bases between them. The CDR3 loop spans 15 amino acids. Germline CDR1 reads SGHTA; CDR2 reads FQGNSA. The CDR3 sequence: CASSFRPGFIHEQYF. DNA of the CDR3: TGTGCCAGCAGCTTTAGGCCTGGGTTTATCCACGAGCAGTACTTC.

Worth noting for this clonotype: Since a much larger clone is just one base distant, this may be a read error. The chain links TRBV6-6 to TRBJ2-3; TRBD2 agrees at 9 bases. The CDR3 has 15 amino acids. CDR1 MNHNY and CDR2 SVGAGI come from the germline V gene (reference sequence). CDR3 sequence reads: CASSYGGGARDKQYF. The DNA of the CDR3 is TGTGCCAGCAGTTACGGCGGGGGGGCCAGAGATAAGCAGTATTTT.

This clonotype was counted many times. The chain employs TRBV20-1 and TRBJ2-7; no reliable D call. The CDR3 runs 14 residues. With 2 bases removed from V and 0 bases from J, the gap between germline ends came to 11 bases. Per the germline V gene, CDR1 is DFQATT and CDR2 is SNEGSKA (reference sequence). The CDR3 DNA reads as TGCAGTGCTAGAAGCCTAGAGATCTCCTACGAGCAGTACTTC. This codes for CSARSLEISYEQYF.

The J gene is TRBJ1-5, the V gene TRBV28, with D uncertain. The CDR3 length is 16 residues. V lost 2 bases and J 1 base, leaving 12 bases between the germline ends. CDR1 is MDHEN, CDR2 SYDVKM, per germline. The CDR3 reads CASSLTGLESNQPQHF. For the CDR3, the DNA is TGTGCCAGCAGTTTAACCGGTCTAGAGAGCAATCAGCCCCAGCATTTT.

This clonotype has at least ten counts. The chain has TRBV7-9 and TRBJ1-2; D remains ambiguous. CDR1 and CDR2 (germline): SEHNR, FQNEAQ (reference sequence). Trimming stripped 1 base from V and 2 bases from J, with 8 bases between. This CDR3 has 14 amino acids. CDR3: CASSLVTANYGYTF. CDR3 nucleotide sequence: TGTGCCAGCAGCTTAGTAACAGCCAACTATGGCTACACCTTC.

Concerning this clonotype: Possible read error: a much larger clone is one base away. This sequence joins TRBV5-1 and TRBJ2-7; 7 bases fit TRBD2. Germline V CDR1 and CDR2: SGHRS, YFSETQ. CDR3 length equals 15 residues. After removal of 0 bases from V and 4 bases from J, the junction contained 7 bases not matched to a gene. The CDR3 region is CASSLVAGREYEQYF. The CDR3 DNA is TGCGCCAGCAGCTTGGTCGCGGGGAGGGAGTACGAGCAGTACTTC. Based on the CDR3 plus reference TRBV5-1 and TRBJ2-7, the full variable domain is KAGVTQTPRYLIKTRGQQVTLSCSPISGHRSVSWYQQTPGQGLQFLFEYFSETQRNKGNFPGRFSGRQFSNSRSEMNVSTLELGDSALYLCASSLVAGREYEQYFGPGTRLTVT.

This clonotype came up many times. The chain joins TRBV5-1 to TRBJ2-5; 7 bases match TRBD1. The CDR3 spans 15 residues. V shed 0 bases, J shed 0 bases, and the junction held 2 bases outside the gene matches. The germline CDR1 and CDR2 sequences are SGHRS and YFSETQ. For the CDR3, the DNA is TGCGCCAGCAGCTTGGCGGGGACAGACCAAGAGACCCAGTACTTC. It translates to CASSLAGTDQETQYF.

This clonotype has a count of ten or more. The chain carries TRBV7-9 and TRBJ2-3; 9 bases match TRBD1. This CDR3 comprises 15 residues. The J segment lost 7 bases and the V segment lost 9 bases, leaving 14 bases of the junction unmatched. The germline CDR1 and CDR2 sequences are SEHNR and FQNEAQ (reference sequence). This CDR3 reads CARWDLQGAQNTQYF. CDR3 DNA: TGTGCCAGATGGGATCTACAGGGGGCGCAGAATACGCAGTATTTT. Complete variable domain (other parts from reference TRBV7-9 and TRBJ2-3): DTGVSQNPRHKITKRGQNVTFRCDPISEHNRLYWYRQTLGQGPEFLTYFQNEAQLEKSRLLSDRFSAERPKGSFSTLEIQRTEQGDSAMYLCARWDLQGAQNTQYFGPGTRLTVL.

The table lists this clonotype with many counts. This rearrangement joins TRBV15 to TRBJ2-4, with D uncertain. The CDR3 is 13 amino acids. V lost 0 bases and J 6 bases, leaving 6 bases between the germline ends. In germline, CDR1 is LNHNV, CDR2 YYDKDF (reference sequence). The CDR3 reads CATSRDMGNIQYF. The CDR3 DNA reads TGTGCCACCAGCAGAGATATGGGAAACATTCAGTACTTC.

This clonotype was counted many times. The chain has TRBV5-1 and TRBJ1-1, with TRBD1 identical over 7 bases. Germline V gene data show CDR1 as SGHRS and CDR2 as YFSETQ. The CDR3 is 15 residues long. The V gene end was trimmed by 4 bases and the J gene end by 2 bases; junction bases not matched to a gene: 8. The CDR3 sequence is CASSPQTGQNTEAFF. The CDR3 coding sequence is TGCGCCAGCAGCCCCCAGACAGGGCAAAACACTGAAGCTTTCTTT.

This clonotype showed up many times. The chain combines TRBV10-3 with TRBJ2-7; possible D gene TRBD2, 5 bases. In germline, CDR1 is ENHRY, CDR2 SYGVKD. Trimming shortened V by 0 bases and J by 6 bases, and 9 bases separated the two germline ends. This CDR3 has 13 residues. CDR3 in DNA: TGTGCCATCAGTGAGTCGCGAGGGAGCGAGCAGTACTTC. Translating gives CAISESRGSEQYF.

This clonotype was recorded many times. The chain's CDR3 is CASTNLDISEQYF. The CDR3 DNA is TGTGCCAGCACCAATTTGGACATATCCGAGCAGTACTTC. This chain connects TRBV12-3 or TRBV12-4 to TRBJ2-7, with a weak D call TRBD1 (5 bases). Trimming took 7 bases from V and 6 from J, leaving 16 bases between them. This CDR3 spans 13 amino acids.